This T cell receptor beta chain was retrieved from a study of blood T cell repertoires in COVID-19. CDR3 length equals 14 residues. Trimming removed 5 bases from V and 4 bases from J; junction bases left unmatched: 5. The germline V gene has CDR1 MNHNY and CDR2 SVGAGI (reference sequence). Data came from immunoSEQ multiplex PCR; TCRdb stores just in-frame clones and leaves some out. Seen here are under 95,000 clones, around 80% observed once, and the top ten hold 0.95% to 1.5%. The material sequenced was peripheral blood. This sequence originates from a woman of 80 years or more with acute or convalescent COVID-19. The rearrangement joins TRBV6-6 to TRBJ1-3; TRBD1 matches 7 bases. The chain's CDR3 is CASSQTGSGNTIYF. The CDR3 nucleotides read TGTGCCAGCAGTCAGACAGGGTCCGGAAACACCATATATTTT.